This entry features one T cell receptor (beta chain) sequence. Its specificity is not known. Using its own MiXCR run on the reads, TCRdb lists one record per CDR3 protein. The data show approximately 910,000 distinct CDR3 sequences, with less than 40% seen just once and over 11% held by the top ten. This sample stems from a study of T cell repertoires in cytomegalovirus infection. Study-level background: In the study, CMV epitopes included recently identified HLA-C-restricted and well-studied HLA-B-restricted ones. An indication of both CMV infection and matching HLA type came from public TCR beta signatures. Study findings and constraints: Dominating the ex vivo response were HLA-C-restricted CMV-specific TCR beta clonotypes. Based on cumulative public TCR beta family frequency, carriers of CMV plus the relevant HLA were identified.

Here the sequenced sample was cultured CD8+ T cells from PBMCs, taken from culture after CMV antigen stimulation. This TCR was recovered from a human donor in good health (CMV status not recorded). Some clones in this sample may be carry-over from other donors' samples.

The CDR3 DNA is TGCGCCAGCAGTCATCCGGGACAGGGGGGTCTTTCATACAATGAGCAGTTCTTC. Its translation: CASSHPGQGGLSYNEQFF. V usage is TRBV23-1 and J usage is TRBJ2-1, with 11 nucleotides matching TRBD1. TRBV23-1 is an ORF for which the function is uncertain. The CDR3 spans 18 residues. V lost 3 bases and J lost 4; bases outside the gene matches: 11.